This TCR beta chain was obtained from a study of radiation and T cells in renal cell carcinoma (dated by TCRdb to 2018 to 2021). Study-wide context: The samples were obtained from a clinical trial, where primary renal cell carcinomas were treated with 15 Gy stereotactic body radiation therapy and then removed by nephrectomy 4 weeks afterward. In total, roughly 53 samples underwent TCR beta sequencing: some 25 tumors plus 27 peripheral blood samples. Across all 50 or so samples, 4,016,671 unique CDR3 nucleotide sequences encoding over 2.5 million unique CDR3 amino acid sequences were identified.

A word on this clone: This receptor's antigen is unknown. One base away there is no much larger clone; base qualities are not given.

Study-level results and caveats: The single-armed trial design could not address effects of radiation dose or scheduling on the TCR repertoire. No pretreatment tumor biopsies were available, so the baseline intratumoral presence of clonotypes could not be determined. Dynamics of the blood repertoire were not tracked past 4 weeks after treatment. An increase in top tumor clonotypes in blood was observed from baseline to 2 weeks post-radiation, followed by contraction by 4 weeks, which was taken to suggest transient expansion of tumor-resident clones.

The time point label on this specimen signifies: baseline pretreatment blood. The intended sense of this specimen's treatment or condition label: 15 Gy SBRT to primary tumor, nephrectomy 4 weeks later. To follow tumor-enriched clonotypes, serial peripheral blood was collected from radiation-treated patients at baseline and at 2 weeks and 4 weeks after SBRT. Every patient had renal cell carcinoma of clear cell pathology. The QIAamp DNA Blood Mini Kit (Qiagen) was used to prepare genomic DNA for TCR sequencing. Samples were included in the analyses only if all quality control checks were passed. TCR beta libraries were generated from genomic DNA with the immunoSEQ kit, following the manufacturer's recommendations. For library preparation, a first multiplex PCR was performed with proprietary primers, followed by a second PCR in which unique barcodes were added, and bead cleanups were performed after each round. A kit-provided positive control reaction and a negative control reaction were included in every sample batch. The final libraries were assessed on an Agilent 4200 TapeStation D1000 ScreenTape, pooled by volume, and quantified by qPCR. Sequencing ran on an Illumina NextSeq500 with a MidOutput 150-cycle cartridge, using 156 Read1 and 15 Index1 cycles with kit custom primers. The pooled library was loaded at roughly 0.98 pM with a roughly 20% PhiX control spike-in. The authors' pipeline ran thus. Vendor-processed data were analyzed in R, and a clonotype was defined as all T cells sharing the same CDR3 nucleotide sequence. For clone abundance analyses, frequencies were normalized to the 10,000 most abundant clones in each sample. Before analysis, public T cell clones were removed, and these numbered fewer than six per sample on average. An abundance difference of at least 32-fold between compartments was the criterion for calling clonotypes tumor-enriched or baseline blood-enriched. Clonotypes expanded or contracted between blood time points were identified with a beta-binomial differential abundance model. The Baroni-Urbani and Buser coefficient was used to measure tumor-blood repertoire similarity, and groups were compared with two-tailed Wilcoxon tests in R. Not all clones reach the TCRdb copy of this immuneACCESS table, which keeps in-frame sequences only. Checked studies attribute under half of the gap to unresolved V genes and leave the rest unexplained. V, J and clone size are taken as reported in that table, and D and trimming were inferred from the DNA itself. The sample records more than 75,000 clones, about four fifths of which are singletons. The top ten constitute 6% to 7% of the sample.

CDR1 and CDR2 are read off the germline V gene as SQVTM and ANQGSEA. Unmatched junction bases come to 9, with V trimmed by 6 bases and J by 0 bases. Inclusive of the bounding cysteine and phenylalanine, the CDR3 is 15 residues long. Here the CDR3 DNA is all that survives: 45 bases in frame from base 1. Rearrangement joined TRBV29-1 to TRBJ1-1; 8 of the junction bases match TRBD1. Material: blood, obtained from a patient whose treatment included radiotherapy and nephrectomy. The receptor was derived from a man aged 60-69 years with renal cell carcinoma. In nucleotide form, the sequence is TGCAGCGTAATACAGGGGGTTGGCTTGAACACTGAAGCTTTCTTT. Translated, it reads CSVIQGVGLNTEAFF.